This note documents a single T cell receptor (beta chain) sequence. Time point here: blood at routine non-recurrence follow-up after resection. TCRdb re-analysed the 5' RACE reads in MiXCR, keeping a single row per CDR3 protein. The data contain 110,000 or so distinct CDR3 sequences, about a tenth of them singletons. The CDR3 contains 15 residues. Germline V gene lookup returns CDR1 KGHSH and CDR2 LQKENI. The J segment lost 3 bases and the V segment lost 4 bases, leaving 5 bases of the junction unmatched. This sample was taken from a study of spatial heterogeneity in lung cancer. Turning to the study itself: Alpha-chain detections were consistently fewer than beta-chain detections among the sequences.

The sequence was collected from a female donor with early-stage non-small cell lung cancer. The gene calls are TRBV18 and TRBJ2-3; TRBD1 agrees at 9 bases. This specimen was PBMCs, taken at follow-up. Here the CDR3 reads CASSRNRGQTDTQYF. CDR3 in DNA: TGTGCCAGCTCACGCAACAGGGGGCAGACAGATACGCAGTATTTT.